This TCR beta chain was captured by sequencing in a study of hypomethylating agent response in myelodysplastic syndrome. No T-cell subset sorting was done; bone marrow was analyzed in bulk. Notes on this clone: Its antigen is unknown.

The assay was immunoSEQ multiplex PCR, and TCRdb's table has in-frame clones only and misses some. The sample shows around 2,100 clones, 75% to 85% of them seen only once. The CDR3 spans 12 residues. Germline CDR1 and CDR2: SGHAT and FQNNGV. V shed 5 bases and J shed 5 bases, with 7 bases lying between them. Broader study findings: Responders gained more novel clonotypes; non-responders had more contracted clonotypes after treatment.

The receptor was isolated from a human donor with myelodysplastic syndrome. The J gene is TRBJ2-1, the V gene TRBV11-2, with D hard to call. This specimen consisted of bone marrow, obtained before or after starting hypomethylating agent treatment for myelodysplastic syndrome (not recorded which). As DNA, the CDR3 is TGTGCCAGCAGCGGATGGAACAATGAGCAGTTCTTC. Its protein is CASSGWNNEQFF.